Listed below are T cell receptor beta chains from one sample, sequenced in a study of T cell changes during pregnancy in multiple sclerosis. The data were produced by immunoSEQ multiplex PCR, yet TCRdb's version contains in-frame clones alone and is incomplete. Seen here are roughly 40,000 clones, 80% to 90% observed once, and the top ten hold 0.51%. The sequenced sample was CD4+ T cells from peripheral blood mononuclear cells, obtained in the first trimester of pregnancy. The origin of the receptors is a female donor with multiple sclerosis, enrolled in a pregnancy study. Both conserved end residues are part of each CDR3. Fields, in order: clone size, D gene, J gene, V gene, CDR3 protein, CDR3 DNA. D genes are given only for firm matches. The size entry is marked missing in some rows and otherwise reads once, few, many or a size class.

size: -
D: -
J: TRBJ1-1
V: TRBV7-2
CDR3: CASSQGGDTEAFF
DNA: TGTGCCAGCAGCCAGGGCGGGGACACTGAAGCTTTCTTT

size: -
D: TRBD1
J: TRBJ1-2
V: TRBV5-1
CDR3: CASSTEGAHYGYTF
DNA: TGCGCCAGCAGTACTGAGGGGGCCCACTATGGCTACACCTTC

size: -
D: TRBD1
J: TRBJ1-2
V: TRBV30
CDR3: CAWNLRDRGYGYTF
DNA: TGTGCCTGGAACCTCCGGGACAGGGGCTATGGCTACACCTTC

size: -
D: -
J: TRBJ2-2
V: TRBV19
CDR3: CASRAANTGELFF
DNA: TGTGCCAGTAGGGCAGCGAACACCGGGGAGCTGTTTTTT

size: -
D: TRBD1
J: TRBJ2-1
V: TRBV14
CDR3: CASSHNRGAYNEQFF
DNA: TGTGCCAGCAGCCACAACAGGGGAGCCTACAATGAGCAGTTCTTC

size: once
D: -
J: TRBJ1-3
V: TRBV6-5
CDR3: CASSYSRTVSGNTIYF
DNA: TGTGCCAGCAGTTACTCGAGGACAGTCTCTGGAAACACCATATATTTT

size: -
D: -
J: TRBJ1-4
V: TRBV9
CDR3: CASSGTPGPGGEKLFF
DNA: TGTGCCAGCAGCGGAACCCCCGGGCCTGGAGGTGAAAAACTGTTTTTT

size: -
D: TRBD2
J: TRBJ2-3
V: TRBV30
CDR3: CAWSSTRTSGGGSFTDTQYF
DNA: TGTGCCTGGAGTTCGACCAGGACTAGCGGGGGGGGGAGTTTCACAGATACGCAGTATTTT

size: -
D: -
J: TRBJ1-1
V: TRBV4-1
CDR3: CASSQEGAYTEAFF
DNA: TGCGCCAGCAGCCAAGAGGGGGCGTACACTGAAGCTTTCTTT

size: -
D: TRBD2
J: TRBJ2-2
V: TRBV6-6
CDR3: CASRSGVYGELFF
DNA: TGTGCCAGCCGTAGCGGGGTCTACGGGGAGCTGTTTTTT

size: -
D: -
J: TRBJ2-1
V: TRBV30
CDR3: CAWSLDRHNEQFF
DNA: TGTGCCTGGAGTCTAGACCGGCACAATGAGCAGTTCTTC

size: -
D: -
J: TRBJ2-3
V: TRBV5-1
CDR3: CASSFGGVTDTQYF
DNA: TGCGCCAGCAGCTTCGGAGGGGTCACAGATACGCAGTATTTT

size: -
D: TRBD1
J: TRBJ2-7
V: TRBV7-9
CDR3: CASSSTGVDRTGVSYEQYF
DNA: TGTGCCAGCAGCTCTACGGGGGTAGACAGGACAGGGGTCTCCTACGAGCAGTACTTC

size: -
D: TRBD1
J: TRBJ1-2
V: TRBV9
CDR3: CASSAQTGGSYGYTF
DNA: TGTGCCAGCAGCGCCCAGACAGGGGGAAGCTATGGCTACACCTTC

size: -
D: -
J: TRBJ1-2
V: TRBV7-6
CDR3: CASSPTSTGVGYTF
DNA: TGTGCCAGCAGCCCGACGTCTACAGGTGTGGGCTACACCTTC

size: -
D: -
J: TRBJ1-1
V: TRBV6-5
CDR3: CASSKRTEMNTEAFF
DNA: TGTGCCAGCAGTAAGAGGACAGAGATGAACACTGAAGCTTTCTTT

size: -
D: -
J: TRBJ2-2
V: TRBV7-7
CDR3: CASSLELPGYGELFF
DNA: TGTGCCAGCAGCTTAGAATTACCAGGGTACGGGGAGCTGTTTTTT

size: -
D: TRBD1
J: TRBJ1-2
V: TRBV5-1
CDR3: CASSLDRGSNYGYTF
DNA: TGCGCCAGCAGCTTGGACAGGGGGTCTAACTATGGCTACACCTTC

size: -
D: -
J: TRBJ1-5
V: TRBV6-1
CDR3: CASSEVDRGHQPQHF
DNA: TGTGCCAGCAGTGAGGTCGACAGAGGACATCAGCCCCAGCATTTT

size: -
D: -
J: TRBJ2-1
V: TRBV30
CDR3: CAWSSSDEQFF
DNA: TGTGCCTGGAGTTCCTCCGATGAGCAGTTCTTC

size: -
D: TRBD1
J: TRBJ2-7
V: TRBV7-2
CDR3: CASSLTRGRWAYEQYF
DNA: TGTGCCAGCAGCTTAACCAGGGGGCGATGGGCCTACGAGCAGTACTTC

size: -
D: TRBD1
J: TRBJ2-1
V: TRBV9
CDR3: CASSVGDRPSGQFF
DNA: TGTGCCAGCAGCGTTGGGGACAGGCCTTCGGGGCAGTTCTTC

size: -
D: -
J: TRBJ1-5
V: TRBV2
CDR3: CASNKVTENQPQHF
DNA: TGTGCCAGCAATAAGGTGACAGAGAATCAGCCCCAGCATTTT

size: -
D: TRBD1
J: TRBJ2-1
V: TRBV11-2
CDR3: CASSLGWTGLNEQFF
DNA: TGTGCCAGCAGCTTGGGTTGGACAGGGCTCAATGAGCAGTTCTTC

size: -
D: -
J: TRBJ1-5
V: TRBV6-1
CDR3: CASRLYRQDARPQHF
DNA: TGTGCCAGCAGACTCTATAGACAGGACGCAAGGCCCCAGCATTTT

size: -
D: -
J: TRBJ2-7
V: TRBV6-5
CDR3: CASSYGYSSYEQYF
DNA: TGTGCCAGCAGTTACGGGTACAGCTCCTACGAGCAGTACTTC

size: -
D: TRBD1
J: TRBJ2-7
V: TRBV6-1
CDR3: CASTLDRIDEQYF
DNA: TGTGCCAGCACCCTGGACAGGATCGACGAGCAGTACTTC

size: -
D: TRBD1
J: TRBJ1-5
V: TRBV28
CDR3: CASGDDRGTNQPQHF
DNA: TGTGCCAGCGGGGATGACAGGGGGACTAATCAGCCCCAGCATTTT

size: once
D: TRBD1
J: TRBJ1-5
V: TRBV30
CDR3: CAWRVSVGQGLSNQPQHF
DNA: TGTGCCTGGAGGGTCTCCGTCGGACAGGGTTTGAGCAATCAGCCCCAGCATTTT

size: -
D: -
J: TRBJ2-7
V: TRBV9
CDR3: CASSVSSSSYEQYF
DNA: TGTGCCAGCAGCGTATCGAGTAGCTCCTACGAGCAGTACTTC

size: few
D: -
J: TRBJ1-1
V: TRBV7-2
CDR3: CASSSSWGVSEAFF
DNA: TGTGCCAGCAGCTCAAGTTGGGGAGTTTCTGAAGCTTTCTTT

size: -
D: -
J: TRBJ1-4
V: TRBV30
CDR3: CAWTGDGEKLFF
DNA: TGTGCCTGGACAGGGGACGGTGAAAAACTGTTTTTT

size: -
D: TRBD2
J: TRBJ2-1
V: TRBV11-2
CDR3: CASRSIAGVHNEQFF
DNA: TGTGCCAGCAGATCTATAGCGGGAGTCCACAATGAGCAGTTCTTC

size: -
D: TRBD2
J: TRBJ2-3
V: TRBV7-9
CDR3: CASTPARLAVTDTQYF
DNA: TGTGCCAGCACGCCGGCGCGACTAGCGGTCACAGATACGCAGTATTTT

size: -
D: -
J: TRBJ2-3
V: TRBV4-3
CDR3: CASSRIAAASTDTQYF
DNA: TGCGCCAGCAGCCGGATTGCGGCGGCAAGCACAGATACGCAGTATTTT

size: -
D: TRBD2
J: TRBJ2-2
V: TRBV4-1
CDR3: CASSQTGLAGDHANTGELFF
DNA: TGCGCCAGCAGCCAGACGGGACTAGCGGGGGACCACGCGAACACCGGGGAGCTGTTTTTT

size: once
D: TRBD1
J: TRBJ1-2
V: TRBV6-5
CDR3: CASSYGGQGLYGYTF
DNA: TGTGCCAGCAGTTATGGGGGACAGGGGCTCTATGGCTACACCTTC

size: -
D: TRBD2
J: TRBJ2-1
V: TRBV2
CDR3: CASRSMEREGRDEQFF
DNA: TGTGCCAGCAGATCGATGGAGCGGGAGGGCCGCGATGAGCAGTTCTTC

size: -
D: TRBD2
J: TRBJ2-7
V: TRBV9
CDR3: CASSVGTSAAYEQYF
DNA: TGTGCCAGCAGCGTAGGAACTAGCGCCGCCTACGAGCAGTACTTC